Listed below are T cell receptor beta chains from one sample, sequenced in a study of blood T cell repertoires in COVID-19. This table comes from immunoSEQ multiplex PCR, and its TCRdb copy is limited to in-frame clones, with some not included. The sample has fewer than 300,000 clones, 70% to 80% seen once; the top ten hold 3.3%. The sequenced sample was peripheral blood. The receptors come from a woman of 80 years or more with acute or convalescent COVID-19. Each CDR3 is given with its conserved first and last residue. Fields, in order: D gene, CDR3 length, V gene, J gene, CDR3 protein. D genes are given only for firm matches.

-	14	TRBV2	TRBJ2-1	CASSEAPRGNEQFF
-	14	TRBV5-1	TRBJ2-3	CASVRGEFTDTQYF
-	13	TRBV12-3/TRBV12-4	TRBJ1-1	CASSFEPSTEAFF
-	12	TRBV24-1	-	CATSDYRGTQYF
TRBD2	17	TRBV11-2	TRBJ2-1	CASSLVTGAGGRNEQFF
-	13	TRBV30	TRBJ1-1	CAWSLDLNTEAFF
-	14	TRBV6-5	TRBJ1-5	CASSRTLSNQPQHF
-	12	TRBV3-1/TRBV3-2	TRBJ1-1	CASSHGLFEAFF
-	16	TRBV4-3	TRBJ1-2	CASSQALAQRAGGYTF
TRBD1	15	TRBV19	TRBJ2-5	CASSIITGGRETQYF
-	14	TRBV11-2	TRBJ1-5	CASSFGAGDQPQHF
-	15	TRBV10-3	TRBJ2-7	CAISEDRISSYEQYF
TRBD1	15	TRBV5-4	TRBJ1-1	CASSLAGQGAHGAFF
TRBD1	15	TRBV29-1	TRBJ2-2	CSVLGAGGNTGELFF
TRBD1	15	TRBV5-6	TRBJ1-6	CASSLVGRGQSPLHF
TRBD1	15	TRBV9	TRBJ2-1	CASSVGGQGGNEQFF
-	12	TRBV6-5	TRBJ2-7	CASNQGTYEQYF
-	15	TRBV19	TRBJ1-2	CASSTTPTGNYGYTF
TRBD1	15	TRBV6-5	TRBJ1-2	CASSYSGGQGRGYTF
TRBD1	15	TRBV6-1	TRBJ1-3	CASSEGATGGNTIYF
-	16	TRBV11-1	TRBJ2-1	CASTHLRVNSYNEQFF
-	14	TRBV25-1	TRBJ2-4	CASSESGAKNIQYF
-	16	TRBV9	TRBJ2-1	CASSVELPGALDEQFF
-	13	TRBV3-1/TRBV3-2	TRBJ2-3	CASSHSSADTQYF
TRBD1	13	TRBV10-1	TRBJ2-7	CASSRDRLYEQYF
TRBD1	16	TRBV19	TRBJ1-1	CASTPWGQASYTEAFF
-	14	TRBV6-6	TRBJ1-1	CASSYLEMNTEAFF
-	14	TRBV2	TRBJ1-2	CASSEAGTWSGYTF
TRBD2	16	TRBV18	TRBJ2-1	CASSPRTSGNTHEQFF
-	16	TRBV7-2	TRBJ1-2	CASSSVGQSVTYGYTF
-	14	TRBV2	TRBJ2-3	CASSQQGGADTQYF
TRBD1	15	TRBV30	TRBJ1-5	CAWSLGQGRNQPQHF
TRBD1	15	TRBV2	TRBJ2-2	CASSEEGQITGELFF
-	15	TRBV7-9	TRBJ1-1	CASSLAGTLNTEAFF
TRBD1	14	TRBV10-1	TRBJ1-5	CASSAGGIGQPQHF
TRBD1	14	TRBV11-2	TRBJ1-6	CASSPRQGNSPLHF
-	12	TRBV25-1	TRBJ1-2	CASYSPHYGYTF
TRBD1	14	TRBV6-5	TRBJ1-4	CASSIGQGGKILFF
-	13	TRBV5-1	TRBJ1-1	CASSQGWNTEAFF
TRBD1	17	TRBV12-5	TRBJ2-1	CASGLVIGTGAYNEQFF
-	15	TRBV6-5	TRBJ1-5	CASSSGDYSNQPQHF
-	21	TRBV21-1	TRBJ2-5	CASSKVLASTSGRGPRETQYF
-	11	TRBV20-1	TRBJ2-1	CSAAQNNEQFF
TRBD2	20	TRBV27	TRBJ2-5	CASSLKGRGSGRAREETQYF
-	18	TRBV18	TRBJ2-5	CASSPQFPRLTGQETQYF
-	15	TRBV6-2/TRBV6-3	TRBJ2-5	CASSPPRVPQETQYF
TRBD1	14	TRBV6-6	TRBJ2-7	CASRTWTGSYEQYF
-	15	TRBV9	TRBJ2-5	CASSVEVREWETQYF
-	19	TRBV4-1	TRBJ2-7	CASSQEKAGAQSFGYEQYF
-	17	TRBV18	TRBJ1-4	CASSPSLGQGNYEKLFF